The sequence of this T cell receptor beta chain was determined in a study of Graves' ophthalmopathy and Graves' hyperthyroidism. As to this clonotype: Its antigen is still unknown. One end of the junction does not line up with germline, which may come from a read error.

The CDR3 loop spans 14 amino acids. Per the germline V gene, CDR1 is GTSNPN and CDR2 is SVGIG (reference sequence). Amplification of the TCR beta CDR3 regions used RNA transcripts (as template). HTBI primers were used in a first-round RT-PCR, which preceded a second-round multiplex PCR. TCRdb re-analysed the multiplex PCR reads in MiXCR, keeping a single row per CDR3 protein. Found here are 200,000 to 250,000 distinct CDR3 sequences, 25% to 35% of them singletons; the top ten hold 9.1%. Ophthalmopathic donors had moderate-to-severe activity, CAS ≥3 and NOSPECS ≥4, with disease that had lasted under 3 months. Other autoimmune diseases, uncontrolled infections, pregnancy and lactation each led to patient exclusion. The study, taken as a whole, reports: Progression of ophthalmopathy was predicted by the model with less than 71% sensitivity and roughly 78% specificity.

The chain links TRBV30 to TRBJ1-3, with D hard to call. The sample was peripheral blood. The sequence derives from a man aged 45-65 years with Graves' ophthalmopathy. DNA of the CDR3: TGTACCTGGAGCTCGGAGCGCTCTGGAAACACCATATATTTT. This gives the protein CTWSSERSGNTIYF. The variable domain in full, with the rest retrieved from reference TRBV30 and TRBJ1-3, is SQTIHQWPATLVQPVGSPLSLECTVEGTSNPNLYWYRQAAGRGLQLLFYSVGIGQISSEVPQNLSASRPQDRQFILSSKKLLLSDSGFYLCTWSSERSGNTIYFGEGSWLTVV.